The 24 T cell receptor beta chains presented below share a single source sample, sequenced in a study of T cells in Graves' hyperthyroidism and ophthalmopathy. TCR beta CDR3 regions were amplified from RNA transcripts. TCR CDR3 underwent first-round RT-PCR with the HTBI primer set. TCRdb reprocessed the multiplex PCR reads via MiXCR and lists one record per CDR3 protein. The repertoire consists of 560,000 or so distinct CDR3 sequences, with 15% to 20% occurring once and the leading ten covering approximately 48%. Sequences were obtained from blood. Receptor source: a man aged 35 to 55 with Graves' ophthalmopathy.

This clonotype appeared many times. J is TRBJ2-2 and V is TRBV6-1; TRBD1 aligns across 8 bases. Germline loops: CDR1 MNHNS, CDR2 SASEGT. The CDR3 consists of 13 residues. Germline trimming cut 11 bases from V and 0 bases from J; bases unmatched to any gene: 2. CDR3 residues: CAVQGANTGELFF. The CDR3 DNA reads as TGTGCCGTACAGGGGGCGAACACCGGGGAGCTGTTTTTT.

This clonotype was seen repeatedly, ten times or more. J is TRBJ2-1 and V is TRBV7-8; D is possibly TRBD2 (6 bases). This CDR3 contains 15 residues. Germline CDR1 is SGHVS and CDR2 is FQNEAQ. With 6 bases removed from V and 5 bases from J, the gap between germline ends came to 17 bases. DNA for the CDR3: TGTGCCAGCAGAACGACTAGGCAGTCAGACAATGAGCAGTTCTTC. Protein product: CASRTTRQSDNEQFF.

This clonotype appeared many times. This sequence joins TRBV30 and TRBJ1-1, with D maybe TRBD1 (6 bases). The CDR3 sequence is 13 residues long. The germline CDR1 and CDR2 sequences are GTSNPN and SVGIG (reference sequence). V lost 3 bases and J lost 5, with 13 bases in between. In nucleotides, the CDR3 is TGTGCCTGGAGCCAGGGGACGCGGACTGAAGCTTTCTTT. Its protein product is CAWSQGTRTEAFF.

This sequence joins TRBV20-1 and TRBJ2-3, with 7 bases aligning to TRBD1. Trimming cost V 0 bases and J 10 bases; bases outside gene matches: 10. Per the germline V gene, CDR1 is DFQATT and CDR2 is SNEGSKA (reference sequence). CDR3 size: 14 residues. CDR3 amino acids: CSARDRDSPSAQYF. CDR3 DNA sequence: TGCAGTGCTAGAGATAGGGACAGTCCTTCAGCGCAGTATTTT.

The chain combines TRBV9 with TRBJ2-3; D is undetermined. In germline, CDR1 is SGDLS, CDR2 YYNGEE. This CDR3 has 15 amino acids. With 0 bases removed from V and 0 bases from J, the gap between germline ends came to 8 bases. As DNA, the CDR3 is TGTGCCAGCAGCGTAGGGACCGCTAGCACAGATACGCAGTATTTT. Protein: CASSVGTASTDTQYF.

CDR3 residues: CSADSGANVLTF. The CDR3 DNA sequence: TGCAGCGCGGACTCTGGGGCCAACGTCCTGACTTTC. The J gene is TRBJ2-6, the V gene TRBV29-1; D is ambiguous. Germline CDR1 SQVTM, CDR2 ANQGSEA. V lost 7 bases to trimming and J lost 0 bases, with 4 bases between them. The CDR3 spans 12 residues.

The chain combines TRBV6-9 with TRBJ1-2, with a tentative D call TRBD1 (6 bases). The germline V gene has CDR1 MNHGY and CDR2 SVAAGI. There are 16 residues in the CDR3. V shed 3 bases and J shed 8 bases, with 22 bases lying between them. The CDR3 loop is CASSYGKGGGYRGYTF. As DNA, the CDR3 is TGTGCCAGCAGTTACGGCAAGGGGGGGGGCTATCGCGGCTACACCTTC.

This rearrangement joins TRBV20-1 to TRBJ1-2, with D possibly matching TRBD1 (6 bases). V was shortened by 3 bases and J by 4 bases, with 18 bases between the two germline ends. From germline, CDR1 is DFQATT and CDR2 SNEGSKA (reference sequence). This CDR3 spans 15 amino acids. In DNA, the CDR3 is TGCAGTGCTAGCCCCACCCGGATGACAGGCTATGGCTACACCTTC. This gives the protein CSASPTRMTGYGYTF.

This clonotype was seen once. This chain connects TRBV18 to TRBJ1-5; 7 positions agree with TRBD1. The CDR3 is made up of 14 amino acids. The trim removed 5 bases at V and 8 bases at J, leaving 9 bases unmatched. The germline CDR1 and CDR2 sequences are KGHSH and LQKENI. The CDR3 sequence is CASSSGGAKEPQHF. The CDR3 region has the DNA TGTGCCAGCTCATCAGGGGGGGCGAAGGAGCCCCAGCATTTT.

This clonotype was found a few times. The V gene is TRBV5-5, the J gene TRBJ2-7, with TRBD1 as a possible D gene (5 bases). V shed 0 bases and J shed 5 bases, with 15 bases lying between them. Germline V gives CDR1 SGHKS, CDR2 YYEKEE (reference sequence). This CDR3 has 15 residues. The CDR3 reads CASSLVGTSRDEQYF. The CDR3 bases are TGTGCCAGCAGCTTGGTGGGTACCTCCAGGGACGAGCAGTACTTC.

There are a few counts of this clonotype. This sequence joins TRBV6-5 and TRBJ2-1, with D perhaps assigned TRBD1 or TRBD2 (6 bases each). V shed 4 bases and J shed 7 bases, with 17 bases lying between them. Germline CDR1 MNHEY, CDR2 SVGAGI. The CDR3 spans 15 residues. For the CDR3, the DNA is TGTGCCAGCAGTTCAGGAGGGGGAGGCCAGAATGAGCAGTTCTTC. Translating gives CASSSGGGGQNEQFF.

In the case of this clonotype: Mismatch with germline at one junction end may stem from a read error. The rearrangement uses TRBV7-7 and TRBJ2-5, with TRBD1 matching 12 bases. The CDR3 loop spans 17 amino acids. CDR1 SSHAT and CDR2 FNYEAQ come from the germline V gene (reference sequence). CDR3 residues: CASSQGGTGGSGETQYF. The CDR3 DNA reads as TGTGCTAGCAGCCAAGGGGGGACAGGGGGCTCCGGAGAGACCCAGTACTTC. The whole variable domain, remainder taken from reference TRBV7-7 and TRBJ2-5, is GAGVSQSPRYKVTKRGQDVTLRCDPISSHATLYWYQQALGQGPEFLTYFNYEAQPDKSGLPSDRFSAERPEGSISTLTIQRTEQRDSAMYRCASSQGGTGGSGETQYFGPGTRLLVL.

In this sample, this clonotype turned up many times. The chain has TRBV12-3 or TRBV12-4 and TRBJ2-7, with a weak D call TRBD2 (5 bases). The CDR3 contains 15 residues. V lost 7 bases to trimming and J lost 5 bases, with 21 bases between them. The CDR3 DNA is TGTGCCAGCAACACCTTAGGGAGCGAGAGGGACGAGCAGTACTTC. Protein: CASNTLGSERDEQYF.

In this sample, this clonotype turned up a few times. The chain is built from TRBV6-1 and TRBJ2-2; D is unclear. Germline loops: CDR1 MNHNS, CDR2 SASEGT. The V gene lost 4 bases and the J gene lost 3 bases, with 9 bases spanning the gap. The CDR3 length is 14 residues. The DNA of the CDR3 is TGTGCCAGCAGTGCCCTCCAGGACACCGGGGAGCTGTTTTTT. It codes for CASSALQDTGELFF.

This clonotype was recorded a few times. The chain links TRBV30 to TRBJ2-2; 10 bases fit TRBD2. The CDR3 runs to 16 residues. The junction had 11 bases not matched to a gene; V was cut back by 7 bases and J by 3 bases. Per germline, CDR1 GTSNPN and CDR2 SVGIG (reference sequence). The CDR3 spells CAYPGGAGGDTGELFF. The CDR3 DNA reads TGTGCCTACCCCGGGGGAGCGGGGGGGGACACCGGGGAGCTGTTTTTT.

For this clonotype: A junction end diverges from the germline sequence, so it may reflect a read error. V and J are TRBV28 and TRBJ1-4; 7 bases line up with TRBD1. The germline CDR1 and CDR2 sequences are MDHEN and SYDVKM. The length of the CDR3 is 16 residues. The CDR3, as DNA: TGTGCCAGCAGCCTTTTAGGGGGCGCGACTAATGAAAAACTGCTTTTT. Translating it yields CASSLLGGATNEKLLF.

This clonotype was seen more than once but under ten times. This chain connects TRBV13 to TRBJ2-7, with unresolved D. CDR1 is PRHDT and CDR2 is FYEKMQ in the germline V gene (reference sequence). The CDR3 is made up of 14 amino acids. V was trimmed by 5 bases and J by 0 bases, leaving 11 bases between them. CDR3 in DNA: TGTGCCAGCAGCCCCAGTCCGTACTCCTACGAGCAGTACTTC. As protein: CASSPSPYSYEQYF. Filled out from reference TRBV13 and TRBJ2-7, the complete variable domain reads AAGVIQSPRHLIKEKRETATLKCYPIPRHDTVYWYQQGPGQDPQFLISFYEKMQSDKGSIPDRFSAQQFSDYHSELNMSSLELGDSALYFCASSPSPYSYEQYFGPGTRLTVT.

The chain has TRBV19 and TRBJ2-5; D possibly corresponds to TRBD1 (6 bases). This CDR3 spans 14 amino acids. Germline V CDR1 and CDR2: LNHDA, SQIVND (reference sequence). V dropped 7 bases and J dropped 4 bases, with 16 bases sitting between them. CDR3 loop: CASKKGVGTETQYF. In DNA, the CDR3 is TGTGCCAGTAAAAAGGGGGTAGGGACAGAGACCCAGTACTTC.

This clonotype has a count of ten or more. This chain uses TRBV7-2 with TRBJ2-5; D remains unclear. Germline V gene lookup returns CDR1 SGHTA and CDR2 FQGNSA. The V gene lost 5 bases and the J gene lost 1 base, with 8 bases spanning the gap. The CDR3 loop spans 13 amino acids. This CDR3 is CASSPQPQETQYF. The CDR3 bases are TGTGCCAGCAGCCCCCAGCCCCAAGAGACCCAGTACTTC.

This clonotype was detected ten times or more. The chain employs TRBV2 and TRBJ2-3; weak D call: TRBD2 (5 bases). CDR1 SNHLY and CDR2 FYNNEI come from the germline V gene. This CDR3 comprises 19 residues. V lost 3 bases, J lost 1 base, and 23 bases lay in between. The DNA of the CDR3 is TGTGCCAGCAGTGATGGTGCGAGTAAGAGGGAAGATGGCACAGATACGCAGTATTTT. Translation gives CASSDGASKREDGTDTQYF.

A note on this clonotype: Being one base from a much bigger clone, this may be a read error. The chain combines TRBV12-3 or TRBV12-4 with TRBJ2-7, with D perhaps assigned TRBD1 or TRBD2 (5 bases each). CDR3 size: 13 residues. Trimming pared 3 bases from V and 5 bases from J, leaving 11 bases between. The CDR3 loop is CASSLKGTHEQYF. CDR3 nucleotides: TGTGCCAGCAGTTTGAAGGGGACGCACGAGCAGTACTTC.

This sequence joins TRBV4-3 and TRBJ1-1; 7 bases match TRBD1. The junction had 5 bases not matched to a gene; V was cut back by 4 bases and J by 0 bases. CDR1 LGHNA and CDR2 YSLEER come from the germline V gene. This CDR3 comprises 15 residues. CDR3 sequence: CASSLRTGVNTEAFF. DNA of the CDR3: TGCGCCAGCAGCCTCAGGACAGGAGTGAACACTGAAGCTTTCTTT.

This clonotype occurred a few times. This sequence joins TRBV14 and TRBJ2-3, with D possibly matching TRBD2 (6 bases). There are 16 residues in the CDR3. The germline V and J ends were trimmed by 9 bases and 7 bases, with 26 bases remaining between them. The germline V gene has CDR1 SGHDN and CDR2 FVKESK. The DNA of the CDR3 is TGTGCCAGTACACCGCTAGGAGGGGACGTATTAAATACGCAGTATTTT. Translating gives CASTPLGGDVLNTQYF.

This clonotype has ten or more counts. The V and J genes are TRBV7-2 and TRBJ2-7; D unresolved. The length of the CDR3 is 14 residues. V was pared by 3 bases and J by 2 bases, with 11 bases between. Germline values: CDR1 SGHTA, CDR2 FQGNSA. CDR3 sequence: CASSFSSPTYEQYF. The CDR3 nucleotides read TGTGCCAGCAGCTTCAGTTCTCCTACCTACGAGCAGTACTTC. Drawing the rest from reference TRBV7-2 and TRBJ2-7, the complete variable domain is GAGVSQSPSNKVTEKGKDVELRCDPISGHTALYWYRQSLGQGLEFLIYFQGNSAPDKSGLPSDRFSAERTGGSVSTLTIQRTQQEDSAVYLCASSFSSPTYEQYFGPGTRLTVT.